What follows are 27 T cell receptor beta chains derived from one specimen sequenced in a study of T and B cells in COVID-19 patients. Each TRB amplification used 250-500 ng of genomic DNA from blood. TRB rearrangements were amplified by multiplex PCR with BIOMED2 TRB-A/B primers. A single record per CDR3 protein comes from TCRdb applying MiXCR to the multiplex PCR reads. The sample contains around 10,000 distinct CDR3 sequences, 25% to 30% of which appear only once. The specimen was blood. The receptors here all came from a human donor who had recovered from COVID-19.

V and J are TRBV20-1 and TRBJ1-6; D possibly corresponds to TRBD1 (5 bases). The CDR3 covers 12 residues. Germline CDR1 DFQATT, CDR2 SNEGSKA (reference sequence). Trimming took off 6 bases at V and 9 bases at J, with 12 bases between the two ends. CDR3 DNA sequence: TGCAGTGCGGACATTTCGAGTTCACCCCTCCACTTT. This gives the protein CSADISSSPLHF.

Ten or more counts support this clonotype. This CDR3 reads CASSLRGEETQYF. The CDR3 coding sequence is TGTGCCAGCAGCTTGAGGGGAGAGGAGACCCAGTACTTC. The chain recombines TRBV5-4 with TRBJ2-5; the D gene could be TRBD1 or TRBD2 (5 bases each). Germline loops: CDR1 SGHNT, CDR2 YYREEE (reference sequence). The CDR3 is 13 amino acids. With 1 base removed from V and 5 bases from J, the gap between germline ends came to 9 bases.

This clonotype was counted ten times or more. The V and J genes are TRBV6-5 and TRBJ2-5; D uncertain. The CDR3 is 13 residues long. V lost 5 bases to trimming and J lost 0 bases, with 7 bases between them. CDR1 is MNHEY and CDR2 is SVGAGI in the germline V gene. CDR3 coding DNA: TGTGCCAGCAGTACAGCCCACCAAGAGACCCAGTACTTC. It translates to CASSTAHQETQYF.

This clonotype appeared a few times. CDR3 coding DNA: TGTGCCAGCAGTAGGGCCCCTCCCCCTGGTGAGCAGTTCTTC. Protein product: CASSRAPPPGEQFF. The genes are TRBV6-2 or TRBV6-3 and TRBJ2-1, with no clear D. This CDR3 comprises 14 residues. Germline V gives CDR1 MNHEY, CDR2 SVGEGT. With 5 bases removed from V and 9 bases from J, the gap between germline ends came to 17 bases.

The chain joins TRBV5-1 to TRBJ2-7; 8 positions match TRBD2. The CDR3 consists of 16 residues. CDR1 SGHRS and CDR2 YFSETQ come from the germline V gene. J was trimmed by 3 bases and V by 0 bases; bases with no gene match: 8. The CDR3 DNA is TGCGCCAGCAGCTTGGGCACTCTAGCGGGTGTCTACGAGCAGTACTTC. This encodes CASSLGTLAGVYEQYF.

Only a few counts were recorded for this clonotype. The gene calls are TRBV18 and TRBJ1-2; D is undetermined. Trimming stripped 2 bases from V and 3 bases from J, with 7 bases between. CDR3 length: 13 amino acids. Germline loops: CDR1 KGHSH, CDR2 LQKENI. Here the CDR3 reads CASSPDGDYGYTF. The CDR3 DNA is TGTGCCAGCTCACCAGACGGGGACTATGGCTACACCTTC.

Turning to this clonotype: The junction departs from the called germline gene at one end, perhaps through a read error. The rearrangement joins TRBV5-1 to TRBJ1-5, with 8 bases lining up with TRBD1. Germline assignment: CDR1 SGHRS and CDR2 YFSETQ. The length of the CDR3 is 17 residues. CDR3 protein: CASSLGQGGSSNQPQHF. As DNA, the CDR3 is TGTGCCAGCAGCCTTGGACAGGGAGGATCGAGCAATCAGCCCCAGCATTTT. Combining the CDR3 with reference TRBV5-1 and TRBJ1-5 gives the whole variable domain KAGVTQTPRYLIKTRGQQVTLSCSPISGHRSVSWYQQTPGQGLQFLFEYFSETQRNKGNFPGRFSGRQFSNSRSEMNVSTLELGDSALYLCASSLGQGGSSNQPQHFGDGTRLSIL.

This clonotype was counted many times. V and J are TRBV19 and TRBJ1-1; no reliable D call. The V end was cut by 5 bases, the J end by 0 bases, with 7 bases between. The CDR3 sequence is 13 residues long. The germline V gene has CDR1 LNHDA and CDR2 SQIVND (reference sequence). The CDR3 reads CASSSLVNTEAFF. The CDR3 region has the DNA TGTGCCAGTAGTTCACTAGTGAACACTGAAGCTTTCTTT. Supplemented by reference TRBV19 and TRBJ1-1, the full variable domain reads DGGITQSPKYLFRKEGQNVTLSCEQNLNHDAMYWYRQDPGQGLRLIYYSQIVNDFQKGDIAEGYSVSREKKESFPLTVTSAQKNPTAFYLCASSSLVNTEAFFGQGTRLTVV.

For this clonotype: The conserved phenylalanine or tryptophan is not found at the CDR3 terminus, so this likely reflects a read error. The limits of the CDR3 on the DNA are not certain, so only TCRdb's listed CDR3 is given. The chain couples TRBV7-2 to TRBJ2-5; TRBD2 is taken as the D call from the table, unchecked against the DNA. CDR1 and CDR2 from the germline V gene are SGHTA and FQGNSA. The CDR3 region is 10 residues in length, termini included. Here the CDR3 reads CASSFIGPAG.

The V call is TRBV5-1, the J call TRBJ2-2, with a weak D call TRBD1 (6 bases). There are 15 residues in the CDR3. Trimming took off 4 bases at V and 4 bases at J, with 14 bases between the two ends. From germline, CDR1 is SGHRS and CDR2 YFSETQ. The CDR3 DNA is TGCGCCAGCAGCGTAAGCGGACAGAGCACCGGGGAGCTGTTTTTT. Its translation: CASSVSGQSTGELFF.

By proportion, this clonotype is medium-sized. J is TRBJ2-3 and V is TRBV12-3 or TRBV12-4, with a possible D match to TRBD2 (6 bases). V was shortened by 4 bases and J by 4 bases, with 15 bases between the two germline ends. This CDR3 spans 15 amino acids. The CDR3 nucleotides read TGTGCCAGCAGTTCCTTAGCGGAGCGGGCAGATACGCAGTATTTT. It encodes CASSSLAERADTQYF.

The V and J genes are TRBV12-3 or TRBV12-4 and TRBJ1-3; no firm D call. CDR3 size: 14 residues. V lost 3 bases and J lost 2, with 8 bases in between. In DNA, the CDR3 is TGTGCCAGCAGTTTGGGAGGTCCTGGAAACACCATATATTTT. This translates into CASSLGGPGNTIYF.

The chain uses TRBV20-1 and TRBJ2-1; 9 positions agree with TRBD2. The CDR3 sequence is 12 residues long. Germline CDR1 DFQATT, CDR2 SNEGSKA (reference sequence). CDR3 sequence: CSPTSGPNEQFF. CDR3 nucleotide sequence: TGCAGCCCGACTAGCGGTCCCAATGAGCAGTTCTTC.

This clonotype was counted a few times. The chain carries TRBV5-5 and TRBJ2-2, with 10 bases lining up with TRBD2. V shed 3 bases, J shed 2 bases, and the junction held 10 bases outside the gene matches. CDR1 SGHKS and CDR2 YYEKEE come from the germline V gene (reference sequence). This CDR3 comprises 18 residues. The CDR3 spells CASSSRASGGLNTGELFF. The CDR3 DNA is TGTGCCAGCAGCTCGAGGGCTAGCGGGGGCCTTAACACCGGGGAGCTGTTTTTT. The whole variable domain, remainder taken from reference TRBV5-5 and TRBJ2-2, is DAGVTQSPTHLIKTRGQQVTLRCSPISGHKSVSWYQQVLGQGPQFIFQYYEKEERGRGNFPDRFSARQFPNYSSELNVNALLLGDSALYLCASSSRASGGLNTGELFFGEGSRLTVL.

By frequency in the sample, this clonotype is medium-sized (0.01 to 0.1%). V gene TRBV6-5 combines with J gene TRBJ2-1; perhaps TRBD2 as D (5 bases). CDR1 is MNHEY and CDR2 is SVGAGI in the germline V gene. Trimming shortened V by 2 bases and J by 15 bases, and 11 bases separated the two germline ends. The CDR3 has 11 amino acids. The CDR3 here is CASSYDGVRFF. The CDR3 region has the DNA TGTGCCAGCAGTTACGACGGGGTGAGGTTCTTC.

At least ten counts were recorded for this clonotype. The chain joins TRBV12-3 or TRBV12-4 to TRBJ2-1; 7 positions match TRBD1. V shed 6 bases and J 7 bases; nucleotides not matched to a gene: 6. CDR3 length equals 13 residues. CDR3 sequence reads: CASSQTGRNEQFF. CDR3 sequence (DNA): TGTGCCAGCAGCCAGACAGGGAGAAATGAGCAGTTCTTC.

V gene TRBV5-6 combines with J gene TRBJ1-3; 7 positions match TRBD1. This CDR3 has 14 amino acids. Germline CDR1 is SGHDT and CDR2 is YYEEEE. The V and J ends lost 2 bases and 4 bases, in that order; junction bases with no gene match: 3. CDR3: CASSLGDRGNTIYF. CDR3 nucleotides: TGTGCCAGCAGCTTAGGGGACAGAGGAAACACCATATATTTT.

The chain carries TRBV7-9 and TRBJ1-5; possibly TRBD1 for D (6 bases). Germline V gene sequence: CDR1 SEHNR, CDR2 FQNEAQ (reference sequence). This CDR3 has 17 residues. Trimming cost V 1 base and J 1 base, with 14 bases left between them. The CDR3 reads CASSLGRGTGSNQPQHF. As DNA, the CDR3 is TGTGCCAGCAGCTTAGGTAGGGGGACGGGAAGCAATCAGCCCCAGCATTTT.

In this sample, this clonotype turned up a few times. The CDR3 bases are TGCGCCAGCAGTGGTGGGTCAAACATCGGCTACGAGCAGTACTTC. Encoded protein: CASSGGSNIGYEQYF. The chain uses TRBV5-1 and TRBJ2-7; D not certain. Germline assignment: CDR1 SGHRS and CDR2 YFSETQ. The CDR3 has 15 residues. The ends were cut back, 5 bases at V and 3 bases at J, with 18 bases in the middle.

The chain is built from TRBV7-2 and TRBJ1-2; D may be TRBD1 (5 bases). The germline CDR1 and CDR2 sequences are SGHTA and FQGNSA. This CDR3 comprises 14 residues. Trimming removed 5 bases at V and 3 bases at J, with 13 bases between. The CDR3 loop reads CASSPSWGDYGYTF. For the CDR3, the DNA is TGTGCCAGCAGCCCTTCCTGGGGGGACTATGGCTACACCTTC.

The chain carries TRBV5-1 and TRBJ2-3; D unclear. The V and J ends lost 1 base and 4 bases respectively, with 16 bases between them. This CDR3 spans 16 amino acids. Germline V lookup: CDR1 SGHRS, CDR2 YFSETQ. CDR3 bases: TGCGCCAGCAGCTTGATCTGGAGCGCGATCGCAGATACGCAGTATTTT. Amino acids: CASSLIWSAIADTQYF. The full variable domain, completed using reference TRBV5-1 and TRBJ2-3, is KAGVTQTPRYLIKTRGQQVTLSCSPISGHRSVSWYQQTPGQGLQFLFEYFSETQRNKGNFPGRFSGRQFSNSRSEMNVSTLELGDSALYLCASSLIWSAIADTQYFGPGTRLTVL.

Relative to its sample, this clonotype is medium-sized. The chain carries TRBV12-3 or TRBV12-4 and TRBJ2-2; 11 nucleotides match TRBD2. V lost 6 bases, J lost 1 base, and 10 bases stayed unmatched. The CDR3 is 18 residues long. CDR3 nucleotides: TGTGCCAGCAGGGGACTAGCGGATCACCTGGAGAACACCGGGGAGCTGTTTTTT. Translation gives CASRGLADHLENTGELFF.

This clonotype was counted a few times. V usage is TRBV30 and J usage is TRBJ1-1; 9 bases are a match to TRBD1. The germline V gene encodes CDR1 GTSNPN and CDR2 SVGIG (reference sequence). V shed 6 bases, J shed 5 bases, and the junction held 4 bases outside the gene matches. The CDR3 sequence is 12 residues long. The chain's CDR3 is CACYRGLTEAFF. The CDR3 DNA reads as TGTGCCTGTTACAGGGGGCTGACTGAAGCTTTCTTT.

The chain is built from TRBV11-1 and TRBJ1-1; the match to TRBD1 covers 11 bases. The junction had 8 bases not matched to a gene; V was cut back by 3 bases and J by 8 bases. The germline CDR1 and CDR2 sequences are SGHAT and FQDESV (reference sequence). The CDR3 runs 15 residues. CDR3 in DNA: TGTGCCAGCAGCTTGCCCGGACAGGGGGCGCAAGAAGCTTTCTTT. Protein sequence: CASSLPGQGAQEAFF.

This clonotype is labeled as medium-sized (0.01 to 0.1%). The V gene is TRBV30, the J gene TRBJ2-3, with 11 bases fitting TRBD2. The CDR3 runs 15 residues. Trimming removed 8 bases from V and 4 bases from J; junction bases left unmatched: 11. In germline, CDR1 is GTSNPN, CDR2 SVGIG (reference sequence). The CDR3 loop reads CARTSGLSGADTQYF. In DNA, the CDR3 is TGTGCCCGGACTAGCGGGTTATCGGGTGCAGATACGCAGTATTTT.

By sample share, this clonotype is medium-sized. Written as DNA, the CDR3 is TGTGCCAGCCGGGACCTTATGACTGGCTACACCTTC. It codes for CASRDLMTGYTF. J is TRBJ1-2 and V is TRBV19, with D possibly matching TRBD1 (5 bases). This CDR3 comprises 12 residues. V dropped 9 bases and J dropped 7 bases, with 15 bases sitting between them. Germline values: CDR1 LNHDA, CDR2 SQIVND (reference sequence).

This clonotype is medium-sized by share. This chain uses TRBV19 with TRBJ2-5, with D uncertain. The V end lost 7 bases, the J end lost 3 bases, and 3 bases lay between the germline ends. Germline CDR1 and CDR2: LNHDA and SQIVND (reference sequence). CDR3 length: 10 amino acids. The DNA of the CDR3 is TGTGCCAGTATTGAAGAGACCCAGTACTTC. As protein: CASIEETQYF.